The source of this TCR beta chain is a study of blood T cell repertoires in COVID-19. Study background: Collection of acute and convalescent COVID-19 samples took place in the United States, Italy and Spain. The analysed material was cDNA or gDNA that came from T cells, B-cell-depleted T cells, or PBMCs.

The CDR3 extends over 12 amino acids. V was cut by 10 bases and J by 11 bases, with 18 bases left in between. Original methodology: Reference gene primer amplification in the assay estimated nucleated cell counts. The data were produced by immunoSEQ multiplex PCR, yet TCRdb's version contains in-frame clones alone and is incomplete. V, J and clone size derive from that table, while D and trimming were established from the DNA sequence. Of some 160,000 clones listed, under 95% are singletons. The rearrangement links TRBV12-3 or TRBV12-4 to TRBJ1-5; tentatively, D is TRBD1 (5 bases). The receptor comes from a man younger than 35 with acute or convalescent COVID-19. Sequenced: peripheral blood. This CDR3 is CATEERGEAQHF. The CDR3, as DNA: TGTGCCACCGAAGAACGAGGGGAGGCCCAGCATTTT.